Shown below are 26 T cell receptor beta chains from a single sample sequenced in a study of blood T cell repertoires in COVID-19. Profiling relied on immunoSEQ multiplex PCR, and the TCRdb table lists in-frame clones only, not all of them. The sample has about 410,000 clones; 86% are singletons. The specimen was peripheral blood. These receptors originate from a woman in her twenties or thirties with active or convalescent COVID-19.

The chain is built from TRBV25-1 and TRBJ2-5; D is unclear. Germline assignment: CDR1 MGHDK and CDR2 SYGVNS. V lost 5 bases and J lost 4, with 8 bases in between. The CDR3 runs 12 residues. CDR3 bases: TGTGCCAGCAGTTCACGGAGAGAGACCCAGTACTTC. Its protein is CASSSRRETQYF. Filled out from reference TRBV25-1 and TRBJ2-5, the complete variable domain reads EADIYQTPRYLVIGTGKKITLECSQTMGHDKMYWYQQDPGMELHLIHYSYGVNSTEKGDLSSESTVSRIRTEHFPLTLESARPSHTSQYLCASSSRRETQYFGPGTRLLVL.

The chain joins TRBV6-5 to TRBJ1-5; D is unresolved. The germline V gene encodes CDR1 MNHEY and CDR2 SVGAGI. V was pared by 8 bases and J by 1 base, with 12 bases between. The CDR3 covers 14 residues. The CDR3 is CASRSGMSNQPQHF. The CDR3 DNA follows: TGTGCCAGCCGGTCGGGGATGAGCAATCAGCCCCAGCATTTT.

V is TRBV27 and J is TRBJ1-1; possible D gene TRBD1, 6 bases. CDR1 MNHEY and CDR2 SMNVEV come from the germline V gene (reference sequence). This CDR3 is built from 16 residues. V was cut by 6 bases and J by 5 bases, with 22 bases left in between. CDR3 nucleotides: TGTGCCAGCAGGGGAGGTCGGGGGGCGAAGAGTACTGAAGCTTTCTTT. Protein: CASRGGRGAKSTEAFF.

This chain links TRBV10-1 with TRBJ2-3; 8 bases align to TRBD2. V was clipped by 4 bases and J by 7 bases; unmatched bases: 13. The CDR3 runs 16 residues. CDR1 is WNHNN and CDR2 is SYGVQD in the germline V gene (reference sequence). The CDR3: CASSGLVAGFGHTQYF. The CDR3 DNA sequence: TGCGCCAGCAGTGGTTTGGTAGCGGGGTTCGGGCATACGCAGTATTTT.

Only one count was recorded for this clone. V is TRBV11-3 and J is TRBJ1-1; 7 bases match TRBD1. V was pared by 5 bases and J by 3 bases, with 6 bases of the junction left unmatched. The CDR3 covers 14 residues. The germline gives CDR1 SGHNT, CDR2 YENEEA. The CDR3 protein is CASSVRGRDTEAFF. The CDR3 bases are TGTGCCAGCAGCGTGAGGGGGCGCGACACTGAAGCTTTCTTT.

For the CDR3, the DNA is TGCAGCGTTGAGGGGACAGGGGTTGTTGGCTACACCTTC. Its translation: CSVEGTGVVGYTF. This chain links TRBV29-1 with TRBJ1-2, with 10 bases that match TRBD1. J was trimmed by 7 bases and V by 3 bases; bases with no gene match: 5. The CDR3 runs 13 residues. Germline V gene data show CDR1 as SQVTM and CDR2 as ANQGSEA.

The chain links TRBV5-1 to TRBJ2-7, with D maybe TRBD2 (6 bases). The germline V gene has CDR1 SGHRS and CDR2 YFSETQ. Trimming stripped 5 bases from V and 4 bases from J, with 16 bases between. This CDR3 is built from 14 residues. DNA for the CDR3: TGCGCCAGCAGACGGACGGGGGACGCTTACGAGCAGTACTTC. This sequence encodes CASRRTGDAYEQYF.

This rearrangement joins TRBV7-6 to TRBJ2-3; 9 nucleotides line up with TRBD1. This CDR3 is built from 18 residues. Germline assignment: CDR1 SGHVS and CDR2 FNYEAQ. V was clipped by 2 bases and J by 7 bases; unmatched bases: 16. This chain's CDR3 is CASSLNARQGEARHTQYF. The CDR3, as DNA: TGTGCCAGCAGCTTAAACGCGAGACAGGGGGAAGCACGTCATACGCAGTATTTT.

As for this clone: The junction does not match germline at one end; this may be a read error. This chain links TRBV20-1 with TRBJ2-7; D might be TRBD2 (6 bases). CDR3 length: 11 residues. CDR1 and CDR2 (germline): DFQATT, SNEGSKA (reference sequence). DNA for the CDR3: TGCAGTGCTAGCAATGGGCGGGACCGAACCTTC. Amino acids: CSASNGRDRTF.

The chain links TRBV6-1 to TRBJ1-6, with 7 bases aligning to TRBD1. V gave up 0 bases and J gave up 5 bases; unmatched junction bases: 1. Per germline, CDR1 MNHNS and CDR2 SASEGT. CDR3 length: 15 residues. CDR3 residues: CASSEATGDNSPLHF. The DNA for the CDR3 is TGTGCCAGCAGTGAAGCCACAGGGGATAATTCACCCCTCCACTTT.

This chain uses TRBV27 with TRBJ2-2; no clear D. The V gene's germline CDR1 is MNHEY and CDR2 SMNVEV (reference sequence). This CDR3 has 16 amino acids. Trimming removed 0 bases at V and 0 bases at J, with 8 bases between. This chain's CDR3 is CASSLSSGTNTGELFF. Written as DNA, the CDR3 is TGTGCCAGCAGTTTATCTAGTGGTACGAACACCGGGGAGCTGTTTTTT.

V usage is TRBV15 and J usage is TRBJ1-1; 9 bases line up with TRBD1. Germline loops: CDR1 LNHNV, CDR2 YYDKDF (reference sequence). Trimming at V came to 0 bases and at J to 7 bases, leaving 6 bases not matched to a gene. The CDR3 runs to 15 residues. The CDR3 DNA reads TGTGCCACCAGCAGAGACCCCGGGACAGGGAGTGAAGCTTTCTTT. The encoded protein is CATSRDPGTGSEAFF.

For the CDR3, the DNA is TGTGCCAGCAGCTTAGAAAGGACAGGTTTGAACACTGAAGCTTTCTTT. It is translated as CASSLERTGLNTEAFF. The chain links TRBV7-9 to TRBJ1-1; 7 bases line up with TRBD1. Germline values: CDR1 SEHNR, CDR2 FQNEAQ (reference sequence). Losses at the gene ends were 1 base for V and 0 bases for J; bases not matched to a gene: 5. This CDR3 is built from 16 residues.

This rearrangement joins TRBV18 to TRBJ2-3; 9 positions match TRBD1. Germline V lookup: CDR1 KGHSH, CDR2 LQKENI. The CDR3 has 13 amino acids. Unmatched junction bases numbered 4, after V lost 8 bases and J lost 4 bases. CDR3 coding DNA: TGTGCCAGCGGGACAGGGAAGGCAGATACGCAGTATTTT. This sequence encodes CASGTGKADTQYF. Supplemented by reference TRBV18 and TRBJ2-3, the full variable domain reads NAGVMQNPRHLVRRRGQEARLRCSPMKGHSHVYWYRQLPEEGLKFMVYLQKENIIDESGMPKERFSAEFPKEGPSILRIQQVVRGDSAAYFCASGTGKADTQYFGPGTRLTVL.

V gene TRBV7-9 combines with J gene TRBJ1-1; unclear D gene. The CDR3 spans 15 residues. The germline CDR1 and CDR2 sequences are SEHNR and FQNEAQ (reference sequence). V was shortened by 5 bases and J by 0 bases, with 13 bases between the two germline ends. In DNA form, the CDR3 reads TGTGCCAGCAGCCCTCCGGGAGACTTGAACACTGAAGCTTTCTTT. This translates into CASSPPGDLNTEAFF.

This clone has more than one count but fewer than ten. The gene calls are TRBV7-9 and TRBJ2-1; TRBD2 matches 7 bases. CDR1 is SEHNR, CDR2 FQNEAQ, per germline (reference sequence). V shed 2 bases, J shed 8 bases, and the junction held 12 bases outside the gene matches. The CDR3 consists of 16 residues. This CDR3 is CASSLLVRTSADEQFF. The DNA of the CDR3 is TGTGCCAGCAGCTTATTAGTCCGGACTAGTGCGGATGAGCAGTTCTTC.

The J gene is TRBJ1-1, the V gene TRBV29-1, with unresolved D. The CDR3 loop spans 13 amino acids. V shed 7 bases and J shed 0 bases, with 12 bases lying between them. Germline V CDR1 and CDR2: SQVTM, ANQGSEA. Here the CDR3 reads CSATGVLNTEAFF. The CDR3 nucleotides read TGCAGCGCCACGGGAGTATTGAACACTGAAGCTTTCTTT.

The chain joins TRBV19 to TRBJ2-5, with TRBD2 matching 12 bases. J lost 5 bases, V lost 0 bases, and 7 bases had no gene match. The V gene's germline CDR1 is LNHDA and CDR2 SQIVND (reference sequence). The CDR3 contains 17 residues. The CDR3 nucleotides read TGTGCCAGTAGTATAGAAAAGACTAGCGGGAGTCCCGAGACCCAGTACTTC. It yields the protein CASSIEKTSGSPETQYF.

The gene calls are TRBV18 and TRBJ2-2; 8 bases agree with TRBD2. Germline V gene sequence: CDR1 KGHSH, CDR2 LQKENI. This CDR3 is 17 amino acids long. Trimming cost V 2 bases and J 6 bases; bases outside gene matches: 11. In DNA form, the CDR3 reads TGTGCCAGCTCACCAGTTTCTTGGCTAGCGGGCTCCGGGGAGCTGTTTTTT. As protein: CASSPVSWLAGSGELFF. Full variable domain (rest looked up from reference TRBV18 and TRBJ2-2): NAGVMQNPRHLVRRRGQEARLRCSPMKGHSHVYWYRQLPEEGLKFMVYLQKENIIDESGMPKERFSAEFPKEGPSILRIQQVVRGDSAAYFCASSPVSWLAGSGELFFGEGSRLTVL.

The rearrangement links TRBV5-1 to TRBJ1-5; 8 nucleotides line up with TRBD1. The CDR3 is 13 amino acids. V trimming: 4 bases; J trimming: 8 bases; junction bases outside the gene matches: 5. Germline lookup yields CDR1 SGHRS and CDR2 YFSETQ. The CDR3 nucleotides read TGCGCCAGCAGCCGGACAGGGAGTGAGCCCCAGCATTTT. Translation: CASSRTGSEPQHF.

This chain uses TRBV27 with TRBJ2-1; no definite D call. From germline, CDR1 is MNHEY and CDR2 SMNVEV (reference sequence). The ends were cut back, 5 bases at V and 0 bases at J, with 14 bases in the middle. CDR3 size: 16 residues. This chain's CDR3 is CASSISVHSSYNEQFF. DNA of the CDR3: TGTGCCAGCAGTATTTCGGTCCATAGCTCCTACAATGAGCAGTTCTTC.

The gene calls are TRBV19 and TRBJ1-2; TRBD1 matches 7 bases. V lost 3 bases and J lost 2; bases outside the gene matches: 6. CDR1 is LNHDA, CDR2 SQIVND, per germline (reference sequence). This CDR3 is built from 15 residues. DNA for the CDR3: TGTGCCAGTAGTATTAAGGGGGCGCTAAACTATGGCTACACCTTC. Residues: CASSIKGALNYGYTF.

Only one count was recorded for this clone. The chain recombines TRBV29-1 with TRBJ1-2; 7 nucleotides agree with TRBD1. The CDR3 runs 14 residues. J gave up 7 bases and V 5 bases, and 13 bases lay outside the gene matches. Germline CDR1 reads SQVTM; CDR2 reads ANQGSEA. CDR3 region: CSVLNTGAGSGYTF. The CDR3 DNA is TGCAGCGTTCTGAATACAGGGGCGGGGAGTGGCTACACCTTC. Together with reference TRBV29-1 and TRBJ1-2, the CDR3 gives the full variable domain: SAVISQKPSRDICQRGTSLTIQCQVDSQVTMMFWYRQQPGQSLTLIATANQGSEATYESGFVIDKFPISRPNLTFSTLTVSNMSPEDSSIYLCSVLNTGAGSGYTFGSGTRLTVV.

The genes are TRBV2 and TRBJ1-2; 9 positions agree with TRBD1. The CDR3 runs to 14 residues. CDR1 is SNHLY and CDR2 is FYNNEI in the germline V gene. Unmatched junction bases numbered 3, after V lost 4 bases and J lost 3 bases. CDR3 residues: CASSGRDRDYGYTF. The DNA of the CDR3 is TGTGCCAGCAGTGGCCGGGACAGGGACTATGGCTACACCTTC.

The chain has TRBV27 and TRBJ1-2, with TRBD1 matching 8 bases. V trimming: 3 bases; J trimming: 8 bases; junction bases outside the gene matches: 5. The germline CDR1 and CDR2 sequences are MNHEY and SMNVEV (reference sequence). This CDR3 has 13 residues. CDR3 nucleotide sequence: TGTGCCAGCAGTTTGCAGGGGGCGGTAGGCTACACCTTC. Protein product: CASSLQGAVGYTF.

The chain recombines TRBV2 with TRBJ2-7; 9 nucleotides align to TRBD1. Germline loops: CDR1 SNHLY, CDR2 FYNNEI. The V and J ends lost 5 bases and 6 bases, in that order; junction bases with no gene match: 11. The CDR3 extends over 15 amino acids. The CDR3 DNA reads TGTGCCAGCAGTTTTGACAGGGGGGCGAGTGGCGAGCAGTACTTC. Its translation: CASSFDRGASGEQYF.